The 7 T cell receptor beta chains listed next were all sequenced from one sample in a study of T cell changes during pregnancy in multiple sclerosis. The assay was immunoSEQ multiplex PCR, and TCRdb's table has in-frame clones only and misses some. The table lists around 40,000 clones, under 95% of them singletons. The material sequenced was CD4+ T cells from peripheral blood mononuclear cells, taken in the third trimester of pregnancy. These receptors were taken from a female donor with multiple sclerosis, enrolled in a pregnancy study.

V usage is TRBV19 and J usage is TRBJ2-5, with D perhaps matching TRBD1 (5 bases). The ends were cut back, 2 bases at V and 11 bases at J, with 18 bases in the middle. The CDR3 has 14 amino acids. Germline assignment: CDR1 LNHDA and CDR2 SQIVND (reference sequence). CDR3: CASSIQGSESPQYF. The CDR3, as DNA: TGTGCCAGTAGTATACAGGGTTCTGAGTCCCCGCAGTACTTC.

This clone was counted a single time. This rearrangement joins TRBV28 to TRBJ2-7; the match to TRBD1 covers 8 bases. Germline V gene sequence: CDR1 MDHEN, CDR2 SYDVKM. This CDR3 spans 15 amino acids. J was trimmed by 2 bases and V by 5 bases; bases with no gene match: 8. The CDR3 loop is CASSQAGTGTYEQYF. The CDR3 region has the DNA TGTGCCAGCAGTCAGGCCGGGACAGGCACCTACGAGCAGTACTTC.

The chain combines TRBV11-1 with TRBJ2-7; D unclear. The germline gives CDR1 SGHAT, CDR2 FQDESV (reference sequence). The CDR3 is made up of 11 amino acids. V lost 6 bases to trimming and J lost 0 bases, with 3 bases between them. In DNA, the CDR3 is TGTGCCAGCAGTTACTCCTACGAGCAGTACTTC. The encoded protein is CASSYSYEQYF.

The chain is built from TRBV9 and TRBJ1-1, with D possibly TRBD1 on 6 matching bases. Germline-derived CDR1 and CDR2 are SGDLS and YYNGEE. The germline V and J ends were trimmed by 3 bases and 0 bases, with 12 bases remaining between them. The CDR3 totals 15 residues. This CDR3 reads CASSGGGSLNTEAFF. CDR3 DNA: TGTGCCAGCAGCGGAGGGGGTTCCTTGAACACTGAAGCTTTCTTT.

This sequence joins TRBV28 and TRBJ2-7; 8 bases match TRBD1. Trimming took 8 bases from V and 4 from J; bases not matched to a gene: 7. Germline lookup yields CDR1 MDHEN and CDR2 SYDVKM. CDR3 length equals 13 residues. CDR3 protein: CASGQGIGYEQYF. The DNA for the CDR3 is TGTGCCAGCGGACAGGGTATTGGTTACGAGCAGTACTTC.

This sequence joins TRBV28 and TRBJ1-1, with TRBD1 matching over 9 bases. V lost 3 bases, J lost 12 bases, and 5 bases stayed unmatched. Germline assignment: CDR1 MDHEN and CDR2 SYDVKM. The CDR3 sequence is 12 residues long. CDR3 sequence reads: CASSLRDRESFF. CDR3 DNA: TGTGCCAGCAGTTTGCGGGACAGGGAATCTTTCTTT. The full variable domain, completed using reference TRBV28 and TRBJ1-1, is DVKVTQSSRYLVKRTGEKVFLECVQDMDHENMFWYRQDPGLGLRLIYFSYDVKMKEKGDIPEGYSVSREKKERFSLILESASTNQTSMYLCASSLRDRESFFGQGTRLTVV.

This rearrangement joins TRBV6-5 to TRBJ1-3; D is ambiguous. The CDR3 length is 13 residues. CDR1 is MNHEY, CDR2 SVGAGI, per germline. Between the trimmed V and J ends, which lost 6 bases and 0 bases, there was a span of 6 bases. The CDR3 is CASRRHSGNTIYF. The CDR3 DNA sequence: TGTGCCAGCAGGCGCCACTCTGGAAACACCATATATTTT.